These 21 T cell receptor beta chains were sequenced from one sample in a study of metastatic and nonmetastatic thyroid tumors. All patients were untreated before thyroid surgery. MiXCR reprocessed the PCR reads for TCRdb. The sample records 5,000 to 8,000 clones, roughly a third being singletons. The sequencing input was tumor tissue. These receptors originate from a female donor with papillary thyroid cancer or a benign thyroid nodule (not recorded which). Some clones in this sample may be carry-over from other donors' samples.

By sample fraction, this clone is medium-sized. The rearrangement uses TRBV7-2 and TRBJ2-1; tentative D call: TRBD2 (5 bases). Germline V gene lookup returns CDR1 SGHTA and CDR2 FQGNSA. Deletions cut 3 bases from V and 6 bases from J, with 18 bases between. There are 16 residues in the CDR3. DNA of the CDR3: TGTGCCAGCAGCTTGAGTGTGGCGGAGAGGGCCAATGAGCAGTTCTTC. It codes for CASSLSVAERANEQFF.

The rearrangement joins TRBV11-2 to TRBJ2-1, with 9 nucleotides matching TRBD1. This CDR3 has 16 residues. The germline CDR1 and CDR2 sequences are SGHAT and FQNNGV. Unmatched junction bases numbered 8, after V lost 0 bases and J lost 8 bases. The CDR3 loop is CASSLEGEQGAHEQFF. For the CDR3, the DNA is TGTGCCAGCAGCTTAGAGGGGGAACAGGGGGCCCATGAGCAGTTCTTC.

CDR3 sequence (DNA): TGTGCCAGCAGTTTAGTCCCCGACCGCTACGAGCAGTACTTC. Protein sequence: CASSLVPDRYEQYF. V gene TRBV6-5 combines with J gene TRBJ2-7; D remains ambiguous. Germline CDR1 and CDR2: MNHEY and SVGAGI. The ends were cut back, 4 bases at V and 3 bases at J, with 13 bases in the middle. The CDR3 has 14 residues.

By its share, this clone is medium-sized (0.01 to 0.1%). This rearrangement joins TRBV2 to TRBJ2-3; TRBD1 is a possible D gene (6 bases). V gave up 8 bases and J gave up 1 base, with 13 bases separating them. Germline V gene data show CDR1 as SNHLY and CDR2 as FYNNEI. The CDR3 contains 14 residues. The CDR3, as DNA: TGTGCCAGCGAGACAGGTGGGCGCACAGATACGCAGTATTTT. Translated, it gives CASETGGRTDTQYF.

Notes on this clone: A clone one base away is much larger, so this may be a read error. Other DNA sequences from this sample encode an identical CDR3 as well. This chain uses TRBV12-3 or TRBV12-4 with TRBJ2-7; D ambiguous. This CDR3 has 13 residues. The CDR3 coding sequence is TGTGCCAGTAGTTTCGCTTTAACCTACGAGCAGTACTTC. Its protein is CASSFALTYEQYF.

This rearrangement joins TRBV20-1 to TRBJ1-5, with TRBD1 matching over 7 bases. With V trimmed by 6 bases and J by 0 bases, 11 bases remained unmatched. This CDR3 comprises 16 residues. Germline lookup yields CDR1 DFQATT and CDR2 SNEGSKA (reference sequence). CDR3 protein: CSAAPGTAYSNQPQHF. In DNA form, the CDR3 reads TGCAGTGCGGCCCCCGGGACAGCATATAGCAATCAGCCCCAGCATTTT.

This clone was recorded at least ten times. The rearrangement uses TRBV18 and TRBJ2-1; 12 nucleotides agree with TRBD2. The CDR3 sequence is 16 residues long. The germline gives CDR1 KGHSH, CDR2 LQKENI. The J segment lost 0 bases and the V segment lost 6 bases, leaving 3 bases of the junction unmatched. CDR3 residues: CASSMTSGSSYNEQFF. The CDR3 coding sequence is TGTGCCAGCTCTATGACTAGCGGGAGCTCCTACAATGAGCAGTTCTTC.

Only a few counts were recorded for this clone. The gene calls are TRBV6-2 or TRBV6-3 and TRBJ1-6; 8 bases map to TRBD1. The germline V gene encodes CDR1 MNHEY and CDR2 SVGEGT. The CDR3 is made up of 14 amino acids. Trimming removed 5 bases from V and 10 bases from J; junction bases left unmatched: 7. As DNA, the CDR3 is TGTGCCAGCAGTAATACAGGGGGTGAATCACCCCTCCACTTT. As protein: CASSNTGGESPLHF.

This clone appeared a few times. The CDR3 nucleotides are TGTGCCAGCAGTTCGACAGGGTGGAATTCACCCCTCCACTTT. Amino acids: CASSSTGWNSPLHF. V usage is TRBV28 and J usage is TRBJ1-6, with 7 bases aligning to TRBD1. Germline V CDR1 and CDR2: MDHEN, SYDVKM. The CDR3 sequence is 14 residues long. V dropped 4 bases and J dropped 7; count of bases not matched to a gene: 4.

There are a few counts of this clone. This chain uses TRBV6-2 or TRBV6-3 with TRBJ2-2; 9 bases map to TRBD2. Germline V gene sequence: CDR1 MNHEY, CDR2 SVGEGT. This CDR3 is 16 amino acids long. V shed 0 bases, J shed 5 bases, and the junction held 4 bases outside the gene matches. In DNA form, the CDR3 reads TGTGCCAGCAGTTACTCGCCTAGCGGGGCAACCGGGGAGCTGTTTTTT. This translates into CASSYSPSGATGELFF.

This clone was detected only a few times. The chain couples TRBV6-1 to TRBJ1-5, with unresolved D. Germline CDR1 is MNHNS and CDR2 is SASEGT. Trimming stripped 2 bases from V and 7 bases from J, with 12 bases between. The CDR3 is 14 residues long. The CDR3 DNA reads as TGTGCCAGCAGTGAATCCTGGGGATACCAGCCCCAGCATTTT. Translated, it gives CASSESWGYQPQHF.

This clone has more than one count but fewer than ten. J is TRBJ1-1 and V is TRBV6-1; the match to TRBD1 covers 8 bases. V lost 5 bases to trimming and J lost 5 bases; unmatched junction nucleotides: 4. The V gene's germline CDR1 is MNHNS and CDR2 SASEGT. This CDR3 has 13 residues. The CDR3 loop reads CASSPRGRTEAFF. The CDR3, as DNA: TGTGCCAGCAGTCCCAGGGGGCGGACTGAAGCTTTCTTT.

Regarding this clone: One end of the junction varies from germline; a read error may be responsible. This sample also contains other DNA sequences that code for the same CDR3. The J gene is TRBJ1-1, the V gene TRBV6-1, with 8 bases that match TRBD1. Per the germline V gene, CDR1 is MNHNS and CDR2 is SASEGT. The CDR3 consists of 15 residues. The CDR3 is CASRMGTGFVDEAFF. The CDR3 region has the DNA TGTGCCAGCAGAATGGGGACAGGCTTCGTCGATGAAGCCTTCTTC.

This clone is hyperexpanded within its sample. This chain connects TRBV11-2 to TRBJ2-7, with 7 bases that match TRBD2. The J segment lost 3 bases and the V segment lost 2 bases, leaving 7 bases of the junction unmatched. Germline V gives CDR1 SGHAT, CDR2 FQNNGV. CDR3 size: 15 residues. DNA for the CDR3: TGTGCCAGCAGCTTAACCGACTCGGGGGGCTACGAGCAGTACTTC. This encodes CASSLTDSGGYEQYF.

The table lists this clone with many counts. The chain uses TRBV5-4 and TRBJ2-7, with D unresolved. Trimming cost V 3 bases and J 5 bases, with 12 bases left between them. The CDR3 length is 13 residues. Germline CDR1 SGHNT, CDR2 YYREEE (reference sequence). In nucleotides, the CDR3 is TGTGCCAGCAGCTCAGGCGTGACAAACGAGCAGTACTTC. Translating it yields CASSSGVTNEQYF.

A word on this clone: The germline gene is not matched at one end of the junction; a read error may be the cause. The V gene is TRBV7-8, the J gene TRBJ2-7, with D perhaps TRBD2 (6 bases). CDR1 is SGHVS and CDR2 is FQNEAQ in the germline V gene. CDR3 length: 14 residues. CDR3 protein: CASSPEVVDYVQYF. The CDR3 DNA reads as TGTGCCAGCAGCCCGGAAGTTGTGGACTACGTGCAGTACTTC.

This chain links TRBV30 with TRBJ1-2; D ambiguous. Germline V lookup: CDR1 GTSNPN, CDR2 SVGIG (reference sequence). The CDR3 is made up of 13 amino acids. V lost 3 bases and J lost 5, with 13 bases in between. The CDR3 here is CAWSSLVHYGYTF. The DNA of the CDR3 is TGTGCCTGGAGCAGCCTTGTGCATTATGGCTACACCTTC.

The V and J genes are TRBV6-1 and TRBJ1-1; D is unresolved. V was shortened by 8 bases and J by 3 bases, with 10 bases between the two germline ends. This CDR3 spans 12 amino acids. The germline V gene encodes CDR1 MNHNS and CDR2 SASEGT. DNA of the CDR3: TGTGCCAGCGGAGTTGAAGACACTGAAGCTTTCTTT. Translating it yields CASGVEDTEAFF.

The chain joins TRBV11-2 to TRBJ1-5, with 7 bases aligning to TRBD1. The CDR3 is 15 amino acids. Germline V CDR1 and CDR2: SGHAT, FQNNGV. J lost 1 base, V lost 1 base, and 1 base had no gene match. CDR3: CASSLGQGSNQPQHF. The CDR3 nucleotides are TGTGCCAGCAGCTTAGGACAGGGCAGCAATCAGCCCCAGCATTTT.

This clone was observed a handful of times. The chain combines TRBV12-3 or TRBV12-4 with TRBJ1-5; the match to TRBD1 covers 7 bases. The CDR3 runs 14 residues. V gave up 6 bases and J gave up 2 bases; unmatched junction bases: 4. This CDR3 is CASSDTGGNQPQHF. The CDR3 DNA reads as TGTGCCAGCAGCGACACAGGGGGCAATCAGCCCCAGCATTTT.

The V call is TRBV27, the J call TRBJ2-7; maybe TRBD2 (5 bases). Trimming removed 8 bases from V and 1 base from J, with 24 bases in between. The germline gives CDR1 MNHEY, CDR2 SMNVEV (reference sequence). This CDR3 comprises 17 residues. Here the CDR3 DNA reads TGTGCCAGCGCCCTGGGTTTGAAACGGGAAGCTTCCTACGAGCAGTACTTC. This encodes CASALGLKREASYEQYF.